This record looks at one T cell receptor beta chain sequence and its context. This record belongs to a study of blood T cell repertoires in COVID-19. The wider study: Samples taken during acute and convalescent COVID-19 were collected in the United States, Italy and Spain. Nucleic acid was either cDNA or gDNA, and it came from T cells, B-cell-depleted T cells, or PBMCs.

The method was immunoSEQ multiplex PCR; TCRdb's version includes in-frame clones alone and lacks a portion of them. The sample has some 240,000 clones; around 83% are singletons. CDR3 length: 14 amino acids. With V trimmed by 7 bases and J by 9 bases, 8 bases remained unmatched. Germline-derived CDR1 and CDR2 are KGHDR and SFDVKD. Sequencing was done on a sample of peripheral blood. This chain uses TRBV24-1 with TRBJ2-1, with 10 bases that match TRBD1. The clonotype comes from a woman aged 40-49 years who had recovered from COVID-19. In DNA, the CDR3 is TGTGCCACCAGAGACAGGGGGCGTCTGTCTGAGCAGTTCTTC. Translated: CATRDRGRLSEQFF.